Listed below are T cell receptor beta chains from one sample, sequenced in a study of T cell changes during pregnancy in multiple sclerosis. TCRdb keeps only in-frame clones here, not all; method: immunoSEQ multiplex PCR. This sample yields around 63,000 clones, of which roughly 92% are seen a single time; roughly 3% belongs to the top ten. This material consisted of CD8+ T cells from peripheral blood mononuclear cells, taken in the third trimester of pregnancy. The receptors derive from a female donor in good health, enrolled as a control in a pregnancy study. CDR3s include the opening cysteine and the closing phenylalanine or tryptophan. The D gene is left open where the match is weak. For some rows the clone size is stated as once, few or many, or as a class when expanded; others skip it.

V gene: TRBV7-2
D gene: -
CDR3 length: 12
clone size: once
J gene: TRBJ1-1
CDR3 protein: CASSLQGGGAFF
CDR3 DNA: TGTGCCAGCAGCTTACAGGGAGGGGGAGCTTTCTTT

V gene: TRBV7-8
D gene: TRBD2
CDR3 length: 21
clone size: -
J gene: TRBJ2-1
CDR3 protein: CASSLVQGLTKAVSGGELKFF
CDR3 DNA: TGTGCCAGCAGCTTAGTTCAGGGACTGACAAAAGCGGTCAGCGGGGGAGAATTAAAGTTCTTC

V gene: TRBV4-1
D gene: -
CDR3 length: 13
clone size: -
J gene: TRBJ1-5
CDR3 protein: CASSQVGNQPQHF
CDR3 DNA: TGCGCCAGCAGCCAAGTCGGGAATCAGCCCCAGCATTTT

V gene: TRBV7-3
D gene: -
CDR3 length: 18
clone size: -
J gene: TRBJ1-5
CDR3 protein: CASSLKKWAAYSNQPQHF
CDR3 DNA: TGTGCCAGCAGCTTAAAAAAATGGGCAGCTTATAGCAATCAGCCCCAGCATTTT

V gene: TRBV5-6
D gene: -
CDR3 length: 13
clone size: -
J gene: TRBJ1-3
CDR3 protein: CASNPGSGNTIYF
CDR3 DNA: TGTGCCAGCAACCCGGGGTCTGGAAACACCATATATTTT

V gene: TRBV29-1
D gene: TRBD2
CDR3 length: 14
clone size: -
J gene: TRBJ2-5
CDR3 protein: CSVGGSGVRETQYF
CDR3 DNA: TGCAGCGTTGGTGGTAGCGGGGTTCGGGAGACCCAGTACTTC

V gene: TRBV19
D gene: -
CDR3 length: 18
clone size: -
J gene: TRBJ2-6
CDR3 protein: CASSIGGGDYSGANVLTF
CDR3 DNA: TGTGCCAGTAGTATAGGTGGCGGAGATTATTCTGGGGCCAACGTCCTGACTTTC

V gene: TRBV30
D gene: -
CDR3 length: 12
clone size: -
J gene: TRBJ1-5
CDR3 protein: CAWGQHNQPQHF
CDR3 DNA: TGTGCCTGGGGACAGCACAATCAGCCCCAGCATTTT

V gene: TRBV11-2
D gene: -
CDR3 length: 15
clone size: -
J gene: TRBJ2-1
CDR3 protein: CASSLAQGTYNEQFF
CDR3 DNA: TGTGCCAGCAGCTTAGCCCAGGGCACCTACAATGAGCAGTTCTTC

V gene: TRBV13
D gene: -
CDR3 length: 13
clone size: -
J gene: TRBJ1-2
CDR3 protein: CASSATGDYGYTF
CDR3 DNA: TGTGCCAGCAGCGCGACGGGGGACTATGGCTACACCTTC

V gene: TRBV7-8
D gene: -
CDR3 length: 18
clone size: -
J gene: TRBJ2-7
CDR3 protein: CASSLARSVIQGPGEQYF
CDR3 DNA: TGTGCCAGCAGCTTAGCGCGTTCTGTAATTCAGGGGCCAGGTGAGCAGTACTTC

V gene: TRBV5-1
D gene: TRBD1
CDR3 length: 16
clone size: -
J gene: TRBJ2-1
CDR3 protein: CASSPTGSLKYNEQFF
CDR3 DNA: TGCGCCAGCAGCCCGACAGGGTCGTTAAAATACAATGAGCAGTTCTTC

V gene: TRBV15
D gene: -
CDR3 length: 15
clone size: -
J gene: TRBJ2-7
CDR3 protein: CATSTGQWSSYEQYF
CDR3 DNA: TGTGCCACCAGCACCGGACAGTGGAGCTCCTACGAGCAGTACTTC

V gene: TRBV7-8
D gene: TRBD1
CDR3 length: 18
clone size: -
J gene: TRBJ1-1
CDR3 protein: CASSLALPGTGWNTEAFF
CDR3 DNA: TGTGCCAGCAGCTTAGCGCTCCCCGGGACAGGGTGGAACACTGAAGCTTTCTTT

V gene: TRBV5-1
D gene: TRBD2
CDR3 length: 15
clone size: -
J gene: TRBJ2-2
CDR3 protein: CASSSTSGGAGELFF
CDR3 DNA: TGCGCCAGCAGCTCGACTAGCGGGGGGGCCGGGGAGCTGTTTTTT

V gene: TRBV7-6
D gene: -
CDR3 length: 14
clone size: -
J gene: TRBJ1-2
CDR3 protein: CASSLASRGKGYTF
CDR3 DNA: TGTGCCAGCAGCTTAGCGAGTCGGGGAAAAGGCTACACCTTC

V gene: TRBV7-8
D gene: -
CDR3 length: 16
clone size: once
J gene: TRBJ2-1
CDR3 protein: CASSPRMTGSYNEQFF
CDR3 DNA: TGTGCCAGCAGCCCTAGGATGACTGGCTCCTACAATGAGCAGTTCTTC

V gene: TRBV5-4
D gene: TRBD1
CDR3 length: 15
clone size: -
J gene: TRBJ1-2
CDR3 protein: CASSFLGQGDYGYTF
CDR3 DNA: TGTGCCAGCAGCTTCCTCGGACAGGGTGACTATGGCTACACCTTC

V gene: TRBV7-2
D gene: -
CDR3 length: 15
clone size: few
J gene: TRBJ1-2
CDR3 protein: CASSLSHRANYGYTF
CDR3 DNA: TGTGCCAGCAGCTTATCTCACAGGGCTAACTATGGCTACACCTTC

V gene: TRBV15
D gene: -
CDR3 length: 18
clone size: -
J gene: TRBJ2-6
CDR3 protein: CATSRPGFGPSGANVLTF
CDR3 DNA: TGTGCCACCAGCAGACCAGGTTTTGGGCCCTCTGGGGCCAACGTCCTGACTTTC

V gene: TRBV27
D gene: TRBD1
CDR3 length: 14
clone size: -
J gene: TRBJ1-2
CDR3 protein: CASRQGAYNYGYTF
CDR3 DNA: TGTGCCAGCAGGCAGGGGGCTTATAACTATGGCTACACCTTC

V gene: TRBV7-8
D gene: TRBD2
CDR3 length: 15
clone size: -
J gene: TRBJ2-5
CDR3 protein: CASSYSGGTGETQYF
CDR3 DNA: TGTGCCAGCAGCTATAGCGGGGGAACGGGAGAGACCCAGTACTTC

V gene: TRBV9
D gene: -
CDR3 length: 14
clone size: -
J gene: TRBJ1-1
CDR3 protein: CASSAGHPPSEAFF
CDR3 DNA: TGTGCCAGCAGCGCGGGACATCCCCCGTCTGAAGCTTTCTTT

V gene: TRBV6-5
D gene: -
CDR3 length: 13
clone size: -
J gene: TRBJ1-1
CDR3 protein: CASSKVTGYEAFF
CDR3 DNA: TGTGCCAGCAGTAAGGTGACAGGTTATGAAGCTTTCTTT